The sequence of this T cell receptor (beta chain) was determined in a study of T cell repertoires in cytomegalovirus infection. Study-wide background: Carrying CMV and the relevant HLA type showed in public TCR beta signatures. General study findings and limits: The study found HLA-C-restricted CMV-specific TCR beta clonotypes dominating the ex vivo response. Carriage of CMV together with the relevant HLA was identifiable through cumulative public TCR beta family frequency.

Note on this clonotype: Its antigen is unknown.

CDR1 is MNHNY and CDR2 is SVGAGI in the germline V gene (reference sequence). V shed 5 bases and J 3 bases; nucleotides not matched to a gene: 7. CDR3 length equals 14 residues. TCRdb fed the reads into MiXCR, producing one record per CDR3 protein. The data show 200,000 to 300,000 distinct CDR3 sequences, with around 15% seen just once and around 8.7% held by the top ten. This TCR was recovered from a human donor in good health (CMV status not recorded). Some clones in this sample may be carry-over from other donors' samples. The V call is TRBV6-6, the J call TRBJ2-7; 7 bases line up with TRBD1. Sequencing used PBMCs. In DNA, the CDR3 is TGTGCCAGCAGTGCCGACGGACAGGTCTACGAGCAGTACTTC. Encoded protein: CASSADGQVYEQYF.